One and the same sample provided the 21 T cell receptor beta chains below, sequenced in a study of blood T cell repertoires in COVID-19 (dated by TCRdb to the early 2020s). The library relied on the immunoSEQ multiplex PCR assay. Not all clones reach the TCRdb copy of this immuneACCESS table, which keeps in-frame sequences only. Checked studies attribute under half of the gap to unresolved V genes and leave the rest unexplained. Within this sample are under 250,000 clones, with around four fifths of them counted one time only. About 8% of the sample is in the top ten clones. Sequenced material: peripheral blood. All receptors come from a woman aged 50 to 60 with active or convalescent COVID-19.

The chain carries TRBV29-1 and TRBJ1-3; D gene uncertain. Germline assignment: CDR1 SQVTM and CDR2 ANQGSEA. V lost 3 bases to trimming and J lost 4 bases, with 7 bases between them. The CDR3 is made up of 12 amino acids. Written as DNA, the CDR3 is TGCAGCGTTGACCTAGAGGGAAACACCATATATTTT. Translation gives CSVDLEGNTIYF.

The gene calls are TRBV10-3 and TRBJ1-1; 9 positions match TRBD1. The germline gives CDR1 ENHRY, CDR2 SYGVKD. CDR3 length: 14 residues. J gave up 0 bases and V 10 bases, and 6 bases lay outside the gene matches. The CDR3 is CATGDRGMNTEAFF. CDR3 DNA: TGTGCCACGGGAGACAGGGGGATGAACACTGAAGCTTTCTTT.

This clone was detected only once. The chain uses TRBV7-6 and TRBJ1-6; 9 nucleotides match TRBD1. This CDR3 region has 17 residues. Germline values: CDR1 SGHVS, CDR2 FNYEAQ. The V segment lost 5 bases and the J segment 9 bases; nucleotides outside the gene matches: 14. This CDR3 is CASSLDPGQGMRSPLHF. CDR3 DNA: TGTGCCAGCAGCCTAGATCCGGGACAGGGAATGCGTTCACCCCTCCACTTT. Filled out from reference TRBV7-6 and TRBJ1-6, the complete variable domain reads GAGVSQSPRYKVTKRGQDVALRCDPISGHVSLYWYRQALGQGPEFLTYFNYEAQQDKSGLPNDRFSAERPEGSISTLTIQRTEQRDSAMYRCASSLDPGQGMRSPLHFGNGTRLTVT.

This clone was found once. The chain carries TRBV6-4 and TRBJ2-1, with 12 bases identical to TRBD2. Germline V lookup: CDR1 MRHNA, CDR2 SNTAGT. This CDR3 has 17 residues. The junction had 10 bases not matched to a gene; V was cut back by 3 bases and J by 7 bases. CDR3 in DNA: TGTGCCAGCAGTGAAGAAACTAGCGGGAGGAGGAGTAATGAGCAGTTCTTC. Its protein is CASSEETSGRRSNEQFF.

The chain has TRBV18 and TRBJ2-1; D is perhaps TRBD1 (6 bases). The CDR3 consists of 18 residues. Looked up from germline, CDR1 is KGHSH and CDR2 is LQKENI. Trimming removed 4 bases at V and 7 bases at J, with 26 bases between. The CDR3 sequence is CASSQLGPTGTRANEQFF. The CDR3 nucleotides read TGTGCCAGCTCACAGCTGGGGCCCACAGGGACGAGGGCTAATGAGCAGTTCTTC.

The V call is TRBV18, the J call TRBJ1-2; possible D gene TRBD1, 5 bases. Germline V lookup: CDR1 KGHSH, CDR2 LQKENI. V was shortened by 2 bases and J by 3 bases, with 7 bases between the two germline ends. This CDR3 spans 13 amino acids. CDR3 DNA sequence: TGTGCCAGCTCACCAGGGGCCGACTATGGCTACACCTTC. Protein: CASSPGADYGYTF.

The chain uses TRBV2 and TRBJ2-5; 7 bases agree with TRBD1. The germline V gene encodes CDR1 SNHLY and CDR2 FYNNEI. The CDR3 spans 16 residues. The junction had 11 bases not matched to a gene; V was cut back by 6 bases and J by 1 base. CDR3 region: CASSPRQGVRQETQYF. In DNA form, the CDR3 reads TGTGCCAGCAGCCCGCGACAGGGCGTACGCCAAGAGACCCAGTACTTC.

CDR3 residues: CASKAGNMNTEAFF. The CDR3 DNA is TGTGCCAGCAAGGCAGGGAATATGAACACTGAAGCTTTCTTT. The rearrangement uses TRBV2 and TRBJ1-1; TRBD1 might be the D (5 bases). CDR1 and CDR2 from the germline V gene are SNHLY and FYNNEI. Trimming pared 7 bases from V and 0 bases from J, leaving 12 bases between. The CDR3 totals 14 residues. Using reference TRBV2 and TRBJ1-1 for the parts outside the CDR3, the full variable domain is EPEVTQTPSHQVTQMGQEVILRCVPISNHLYFYWYRQILGQKVEFLVSFYNNEISEKSEIFDDQFSVERPDGSNFTLKIRSTKLEDSAMYFCASKAGNMNTEAFFGQGTRLTVV.

The chain uses TRBV15 and TRBJ2-1, with a tentative D call TRBD2 (6 bases). The germline V gene encodes CDR1 LNHNV and CDR2 YYDKDF (reference sequence). Trimming took 6 bases from V and 6 from J, leaving 18 bases between them. CDR3 size: 15 residues. The CDR3 DNA is TGTGCCACCAGAGAGATGGGGGGAGCAAGCAATGAGCAGTTCTTC. Translating it yields CATREMGGASNEQFF.

The chain uses TRBV2 and TRBJ1-5; 7 bases are shared with TRBD1. The CDR3 spans 15 residues. Germline V lookup: CDR1 SNHLY, CDR2 FYNNEI. V shed 5 bases, J shed 7 bases, and the junction held 11 bases outside the gene matches. The CDR3 bases are TGTGCCAGCAGTAGGGACAGAGGGAATGACCAGCCCCAGCATTTT. This codes for CASSRDRGNDQPQHF.

V is TRBV6-5 and J is TRBJ2-2, with TRBD1 matching 10 bases. The V gene end was trimmed by 10 bases and the J gene end by 8 bases; junction bases not matched to a gene: 7. The CDR3 loop spans 13 amino acids. From germline, CDR1 is MNHEY and CDR2 SVGAGI. CDR3 residues: CAIYRDRGGELFF. The CDR3 DNA sequence: TGTGCCATCTACCGGGACAGGGGTGGGGAGCTGTTTTTT.

The chain is built from TRBV5-1 and TRBJ2-1; TRBD2 matches 8 bases. The CDR3 consists of 14 residues. V shed 0 bases, J shed 9 bases, and the junction held 5 bases outside the gene matches. CDR1 and CDR2 (germline): SGHRS, YFSETQ. The CDR3 coding sequence is TGCGCCAGCAGCTTGGTCGGGGGGGCCGTTGAGCAGTTCTTC. Amino acid sequence: CASSLVGGAVEQFF.

As concerns this clone: The sample carries other DNA sequences with the same CDR3. The rearrangement links TRBV29-1 to TRBJ2-6, with D perhaps matching TRBD1 (6 bases). In germline, CDR1 is SQVTM, CDR2 ANQGSEA. Trimming left V 3 bases short and J 0 bases short, with 6 bases between. The CDR3 contains 14 residues. The CDR3 bases are TGCAGCGTTGAGGACAGCTCTGGGGCCAACGTCCTGACTTTC. This codes for CSVEDSSGANVLTF.

The chain has TRBV28 and TRBJ1-6; 8 nucleotides align to TRBD1. Germline values: CDR1 MDHEN, CDR2 SYDVKM. Trimming cost V 3 bases and J 13 bases; bases outside gene matches: 8. The CDR3 has 14 residues. The CDR3 sequence is CASSFRDRGRPLHF. CDR3 sequence (DNA): TGTGCCAGCAGTTTTCGCGACAGGGGTCGCCCCCTCCACTTT.

This clone was counted only a few times. The chain has TRBV10-3 and TRBJ2-3; 7 nucleotides agree with TRBD2. In germline, CDR1 is ENHRY, CDR2 SYGVKD. With 6 bases clipped from V and 3 bases from J, the junction kept 3 bases outside the gene matches. The CDR3 has 13 amino acids. The CDR3 DNA reads as TGTGCCATCAGGGCGGGAGATACAGATACGCAGTATTTT. It yields the protein CAIRAGDTDTQYF.

This clone was seen a single time. The chain combines TRBV10-2 with TRBJ1-2; weak D call: TRBD1 (5 bases). There are 16 residues in the CDR3. Germline CDR1 WSHSY, CDR2 SAAADI. The V end lost 3 bases, the J end lost 2 bases, and 16 bases lay between the germline ends. CDR3 in DNA: TGCGCCAGCAGTGATCCAGGGCTACCCCAGAACTATGGCTACACCTTC. It encodes CASSDPGLPQNYGYTF.

This clone was seen ten or more times. The chain is built from TRBV9 and TRBJ1-1; D remains unclear. The CDR3 runs to 11 residues. Germline-derived CDR1 and CDR2 are SGDLS and YYNGEE. The ends were cut back, 5 bases at V and 10 bases at J, with 12 bases in the middle. The CDR3 region is CASSDPRGAFF. In DNA form, the CDR3 reads TGTGCCAGCAGTGACCCCCGCGGAGCTTTCTTT.

This rearrangement joins TRBV2 to TRBJ2-2, with 7 nucleotides matching TRBD1. This CDR3 has 14 amino acids. V gave up 4 bases and J gave up 4 bases; unmatched junction bases: 3. Germline CDR1 reads SNHLY; CDR2 reads FYNNEI. Written as DNA, the CDR3 is TGTGCCAGCAGTGGACAGGGTGGCACCGGGGAGCTGTTTTTT. This translates into CASSGQGGTGELFF.

The chain combines TRBV29-1 with TRBJ2-5, with unresolved D. V was pared by 3 bases and J by 5 bases, with 10 bases between. The length of the CDR3 is 12 residues. Germline V gives CDR1 SQVTM, CDR2 ANQGSEA. CDR3 sequence: CSVDPVRETQYF. In DNA form, the CDR3 reads TGCAGCGTTGACCCGGTTCGGGAGACCCAGTACTTC.

In its sample, this clone was seen a few times. V is TRBV5-1 and J is TRBJ2-1, with 10 bases fitting TRBD1. Germline assignment: CDR1 SGHRS and CDR2 YFSETQ. The ends lost 4 bases at V and 12 bases at J; junction bases unmatched: 16. This CDR3 is 16 amino acids long. The CDR3: CASSPTGTGAAEGQFF. CDR3 in DNA: TGCGCCAGCAGCCCTACCGGGACAGGGGCCGCCGAAGGGCAGTTCTTC.

The chain combines TRBV7-6 with TRBJ2-7; 8 positions match TRBD2. V was clipped by 1 base and J by 3 bases; unmatched bases: 14. The CDR3 consists of 18 residues. Germline loops: CDR1 SGHVS, CDR2 FNYEAQ. The CDR3 loop reads CASSLGPSGAGVLYEQYF. DNA for the CDR3: TGTGCCAGCAGCTTAGGACCTTCCGGAGCGGGGGTCCTCTACGAGCAGTACTTC.